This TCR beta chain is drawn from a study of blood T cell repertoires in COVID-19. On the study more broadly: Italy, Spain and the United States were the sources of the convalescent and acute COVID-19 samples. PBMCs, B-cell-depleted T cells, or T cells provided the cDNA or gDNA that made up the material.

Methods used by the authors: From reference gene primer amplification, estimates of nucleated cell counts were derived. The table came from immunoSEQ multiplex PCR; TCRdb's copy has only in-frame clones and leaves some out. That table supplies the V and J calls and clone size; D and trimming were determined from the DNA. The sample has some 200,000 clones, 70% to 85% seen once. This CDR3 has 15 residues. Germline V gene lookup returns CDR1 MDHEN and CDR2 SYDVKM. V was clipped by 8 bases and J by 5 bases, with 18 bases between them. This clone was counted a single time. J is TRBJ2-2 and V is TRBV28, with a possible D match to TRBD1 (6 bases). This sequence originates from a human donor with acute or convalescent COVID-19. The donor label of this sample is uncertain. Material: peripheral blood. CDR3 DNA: TGTGCCAGCGGCATAGTTGGGGGCGGTACCGGGGAGCTGTTTTTT. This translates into CASGIVGGGTGELFF.